This T cell receptor beta chain originates from a study of T cells in Graves' hyperthyroidism and ophthalmopathy. Study outcomes and limitations: Ophthalmopathy was separated from stable hyperthyroidism by a 13 V-J model.

With respect to this clonotype: Its antigen is currently unknown.

CDR3 length equals 17 residues. Trimming left V 2 bases short and J 3 bases short, with 16 bases between. In germline, CDR1 is MNHEY, CDR2 SMNVEV (reference sequence). Patients showing uncontrolled infection, other autoimmune disease, pregnancy or lactation were ineligible. The investigators amplified TCR beta CDR3 regions from RNA transcripts. The primer set for the first-round RT-PCR of the TCR CDR3 was HTBI. TCRdb itself ran the multiplex PCR reads through MiXCR, one entry per CDR3 protein. The sample has 650,000 to 700,000 distinct CDR3 sequences; 15% to 20% are singletons. The source material was blood. The J gene is TRBJ1-4, the V gene TRBV27; possibly TRBD1 for D (6 bases). The clonotype comes from a man aged 50-59 years with Graves' hyperthyroidism. The CDR3 nucleotides read TGTGCCAGCAGTTTACAGGGGTGGGGGATTGCTAATGAAAAACTGTTTTTT. It specifies CASSLQGWGIANEKLFF.